The source of this T cell receptor beta chain is a study of blood T cell repertoires in COVID-19. This clone was observed a single time. Sequencing was performed with immunoSEQ multiplex PCR; in TCRdb, only in-frame clones are kept and a portion is missing. The table has under 250,000 clones, about 80% seen once. The origin of this receptor is a woman in her 40s with acute COVID-19. The sequenced material came from PBMCs or T cells enriched from blood (not recorded which).

This CDR3 reads CASSPGQGRANYGYTF. CDR3 in DNA: TGCGCCAGCAGCCCGGGACAGGGGAGGGCAAACTATGGCTACACCTTC. This sequence joins TRBV5-1 and TRBJ1-2; 10 bases match TRBD1. The CDR3 has 16 amino acids. From germline, CDR1 is SGHRS and CDR2 YFSETQ. With V trimmed by 4 bases and J by 2 bases, 8 bases remained unmatched.